The clone carrying this T cell receptor beta chain was found once. Trimming left V 5 bases short and J 2 bases short, with 12 bases between. The CDR3 totals 14 residues. Germline V gene data show CDR1 as SGHTA and CDR2 as FQGNSA. Methods used by the authors: Scientists estimated how many nucleated cells there were by amplifying reference gene primers. Clones were read by immunoSEQ multiplex PCR, and TCRdb kept only the in-frame ones, dropping some. V and J calls and clone size are given by that table; D and trimming were obtained from the DNA. The top ten hold over 7.5% of the sample, which has about 54,000 clones, roughly 84% seen once. These data come from a study of blood T cell repertoires in COVID-19. Across the whole study: Donors in the United States, Italy and Spain gave samples during acute or convalescent COVID-19. The analysed material was cDNA or gDNA that came from T cells, B-cell-depleted T cells, or PBMCs.

The TCR comes from a man aged 45-60 years with active COVID-19. Material: peripheral blood. J is TRBJ1-2 and V is TRBV7-2; possibly TRBD1 for D (6 bases). The DNA of the CDR3 is TGTGCCAGCAGCCCCGGCAGGGGAAACTATGGCTACACCTTC. Amino acids: CASSPGRGNYGYTF.